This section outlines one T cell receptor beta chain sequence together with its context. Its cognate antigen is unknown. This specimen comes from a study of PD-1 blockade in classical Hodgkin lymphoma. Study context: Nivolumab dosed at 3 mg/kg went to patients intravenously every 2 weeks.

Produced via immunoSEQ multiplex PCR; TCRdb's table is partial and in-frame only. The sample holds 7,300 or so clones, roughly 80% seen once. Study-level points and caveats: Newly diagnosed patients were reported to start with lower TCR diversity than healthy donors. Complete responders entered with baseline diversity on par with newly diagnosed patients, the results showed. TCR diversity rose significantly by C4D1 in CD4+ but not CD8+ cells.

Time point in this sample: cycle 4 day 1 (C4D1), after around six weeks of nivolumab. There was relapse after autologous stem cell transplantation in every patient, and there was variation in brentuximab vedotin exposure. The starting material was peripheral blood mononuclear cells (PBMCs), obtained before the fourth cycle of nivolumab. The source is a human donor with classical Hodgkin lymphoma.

The CDR3 loop is CASSPRVVTGSDGYTF. The CDR3 DNA sequence: TGTGCCAGCAGCCCGCGGGTAGTGACGGGGTCTGATGGCTACACCTTC. The chain combines TRBV14 with TRBJ1-2; D uncertain. The V gene's germline CDR1 is SGHDN and CDR2 FVKESK. V lost 4 bases and J 6 bases, leaving 21 bases between the germline ends. The CDR3 consists of 16 residues.